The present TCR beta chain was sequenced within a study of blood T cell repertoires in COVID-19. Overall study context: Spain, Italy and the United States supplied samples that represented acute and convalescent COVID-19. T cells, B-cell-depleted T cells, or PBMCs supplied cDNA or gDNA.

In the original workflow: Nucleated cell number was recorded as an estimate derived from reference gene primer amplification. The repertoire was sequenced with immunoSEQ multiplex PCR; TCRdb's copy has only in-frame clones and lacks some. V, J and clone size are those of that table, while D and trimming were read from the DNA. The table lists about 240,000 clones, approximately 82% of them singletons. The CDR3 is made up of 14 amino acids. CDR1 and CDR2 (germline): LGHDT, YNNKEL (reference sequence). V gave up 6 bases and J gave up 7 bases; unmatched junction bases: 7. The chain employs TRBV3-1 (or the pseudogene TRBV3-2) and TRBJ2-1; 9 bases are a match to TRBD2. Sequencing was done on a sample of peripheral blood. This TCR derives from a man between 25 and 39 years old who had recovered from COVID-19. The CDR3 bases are TGTGCCAGCAGAGTGGCGGGGGGGAAGAATGAGCAGTTCTTC. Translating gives CASRVAGGKNEQFF.